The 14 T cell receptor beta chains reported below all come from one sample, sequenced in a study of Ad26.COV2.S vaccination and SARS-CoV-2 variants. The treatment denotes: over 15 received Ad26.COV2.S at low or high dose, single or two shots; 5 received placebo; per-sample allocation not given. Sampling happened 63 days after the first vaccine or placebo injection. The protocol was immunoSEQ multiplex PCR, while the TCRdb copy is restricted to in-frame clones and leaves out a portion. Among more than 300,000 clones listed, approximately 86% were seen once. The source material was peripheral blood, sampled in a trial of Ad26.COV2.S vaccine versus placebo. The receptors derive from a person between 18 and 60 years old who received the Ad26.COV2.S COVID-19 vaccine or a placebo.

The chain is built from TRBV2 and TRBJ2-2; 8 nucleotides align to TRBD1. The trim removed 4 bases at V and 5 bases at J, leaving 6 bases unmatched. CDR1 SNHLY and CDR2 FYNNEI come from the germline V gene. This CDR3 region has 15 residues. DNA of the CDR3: TGTGCCAGCAGTGGGACAGGGCGATCAACCGGGGAGCTGTTTTTT. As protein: CASSGTGRSTGELFF.

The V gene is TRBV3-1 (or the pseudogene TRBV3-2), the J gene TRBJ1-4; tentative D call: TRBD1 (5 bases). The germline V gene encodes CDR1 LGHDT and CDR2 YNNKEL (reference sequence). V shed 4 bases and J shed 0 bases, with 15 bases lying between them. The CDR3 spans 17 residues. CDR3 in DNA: TGTGCCAGCAGCCCAGAGCGGGGGTCCGCAACTAATGAAAAACTGTTTTTT. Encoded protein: CASSPERGSATNEKLFF.

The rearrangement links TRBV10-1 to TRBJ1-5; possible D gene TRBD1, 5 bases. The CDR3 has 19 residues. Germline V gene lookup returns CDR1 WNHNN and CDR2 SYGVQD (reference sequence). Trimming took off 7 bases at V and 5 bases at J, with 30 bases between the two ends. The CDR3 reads CASTHFPGPKPFADQPQHF. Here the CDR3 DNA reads TGCGCCAGCACCCACTTCCCGGGGCCTAAACCCTTTGCCGATCAGCCCCAGCATTTT.

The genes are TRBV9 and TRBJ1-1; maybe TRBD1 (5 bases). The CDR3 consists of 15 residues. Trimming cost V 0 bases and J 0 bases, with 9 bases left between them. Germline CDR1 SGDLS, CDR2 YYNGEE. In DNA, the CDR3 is TGTGCCAGCAGCGTAGGAGGCAGGGTGAACACTGAAGCTTTCTTT. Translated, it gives CASSVGGRVNTEAFF.

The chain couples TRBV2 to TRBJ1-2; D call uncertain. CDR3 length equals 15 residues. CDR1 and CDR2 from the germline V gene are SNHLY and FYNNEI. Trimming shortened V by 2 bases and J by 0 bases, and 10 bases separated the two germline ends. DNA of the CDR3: TGTGCCAGCAGTGAACGTAGCATAGCTAACTATGGCTACACCTTC. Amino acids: CASSERSIANYGYTF.

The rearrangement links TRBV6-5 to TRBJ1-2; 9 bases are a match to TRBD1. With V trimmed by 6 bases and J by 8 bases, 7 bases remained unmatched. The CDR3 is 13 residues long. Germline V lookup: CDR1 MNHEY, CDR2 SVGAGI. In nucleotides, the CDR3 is TGTGCCAGCAGCGCTGACAGGGGGACCGGCTACACCTTC. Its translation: CASSADRGTGYTF.

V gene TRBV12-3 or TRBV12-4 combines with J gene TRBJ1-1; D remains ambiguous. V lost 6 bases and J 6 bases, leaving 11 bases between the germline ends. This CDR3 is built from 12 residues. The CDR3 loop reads CASSRVGPEAFF. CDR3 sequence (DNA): TGTGCCAGCAGCCGGGTCGGCCCTGAAGCTTTCTTT.

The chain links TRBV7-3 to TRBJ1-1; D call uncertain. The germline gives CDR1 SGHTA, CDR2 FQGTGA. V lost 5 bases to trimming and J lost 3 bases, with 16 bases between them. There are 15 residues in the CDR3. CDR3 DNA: TGTGCCAGCAGCCTAGGCAGTCGGCTTGACACTGAAGCTTTCTTT. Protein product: CASSLGSRLDTEAFF.

The CDR3 sequence: CASRSQGWANTGELFF. In DNA form, the CDR3 reads TGTGCCAGCAGGTCTCAGGGGTGGGCGAACACCGGGGAGCTGTTTTTT. The chain links TRBV27 to TRBJ2-2, with D possibly TRBD1 on 6 matching bases. V was clipped by 6 bases and J by 0 bases, with 14 bases between them. The germline CDR1 and CDR2 sequences are MNHEY and SMNVEV (reference sequence). This CDR3 is built from 16 residues.

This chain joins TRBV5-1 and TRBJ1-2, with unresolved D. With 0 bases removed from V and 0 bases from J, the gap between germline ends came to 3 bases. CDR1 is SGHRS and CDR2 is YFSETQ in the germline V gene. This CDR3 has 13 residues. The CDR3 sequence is CASSLEANYGYTF. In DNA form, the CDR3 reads TGCGCCAGCAGCTTGGAGGCTAACTATGGCTACACCTTC.

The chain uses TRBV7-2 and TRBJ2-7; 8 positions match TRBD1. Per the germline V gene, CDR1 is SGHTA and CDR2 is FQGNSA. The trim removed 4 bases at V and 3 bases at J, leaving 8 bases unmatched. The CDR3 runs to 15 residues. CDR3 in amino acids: CASSSQQGAGYEQYF. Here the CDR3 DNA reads TGTGCCAGCAGCTCCCAGCAGGGGGCTGGCTACGAGCAGTACTTC.

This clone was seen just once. The chain's CDR3 is CASSSPDRGGPYEQYF. CDR3 bases: TGCGCCAGCAGCAGTCCGGACCGGGGCGGTCCCTACGAGCAGTACTTC. The rearrangement joins TRBV10-2 to TRBJ2-7; D may be TRBD1 or TRBD2 (5 bases each). The V gene's germline CDR1 is WSHSY and CDR2 SAAADI. The CDR3 extends over 16 amino acids. V was pared by 6 bases and J by 2 bases, with 20 bases between.

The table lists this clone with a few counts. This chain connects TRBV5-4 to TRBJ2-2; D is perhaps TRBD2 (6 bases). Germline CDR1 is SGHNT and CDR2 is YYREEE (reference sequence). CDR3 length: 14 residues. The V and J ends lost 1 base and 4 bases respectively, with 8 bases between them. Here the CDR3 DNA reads TGTGCCAGCAGCTTGCCACTAGCCACCGGGGAGCTGTTTTTT. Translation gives CASSLPLATGELFF.

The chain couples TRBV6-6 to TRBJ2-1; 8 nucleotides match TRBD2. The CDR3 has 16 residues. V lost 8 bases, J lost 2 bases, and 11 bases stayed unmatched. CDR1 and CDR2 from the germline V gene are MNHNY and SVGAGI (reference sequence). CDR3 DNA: TGTGCCAGCCCCCTCGGGAGGGGGATAACCTACAATGAGCAGTTCTTC. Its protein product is CASPLGRGITYNEQFF.